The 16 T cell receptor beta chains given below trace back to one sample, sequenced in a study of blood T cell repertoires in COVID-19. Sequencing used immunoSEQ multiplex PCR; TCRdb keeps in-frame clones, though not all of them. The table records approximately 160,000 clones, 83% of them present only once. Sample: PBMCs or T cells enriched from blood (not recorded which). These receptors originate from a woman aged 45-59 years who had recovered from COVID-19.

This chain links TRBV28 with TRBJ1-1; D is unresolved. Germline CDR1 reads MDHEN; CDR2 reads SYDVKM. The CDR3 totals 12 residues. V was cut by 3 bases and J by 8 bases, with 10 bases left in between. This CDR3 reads CASSFPPGEAFF. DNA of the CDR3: TGTGCCAGCAGTTTCCCTCCGGGGGAAGCTTTCTTT.

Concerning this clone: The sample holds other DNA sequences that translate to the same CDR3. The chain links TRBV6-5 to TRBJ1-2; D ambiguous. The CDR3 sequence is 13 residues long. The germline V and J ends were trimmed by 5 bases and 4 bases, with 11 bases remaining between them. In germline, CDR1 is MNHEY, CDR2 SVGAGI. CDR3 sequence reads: CASSPHGGYGYTF. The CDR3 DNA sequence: TGTGCCAGCAGTCCCCACGGAGGCTATGGCTACACCTTC.

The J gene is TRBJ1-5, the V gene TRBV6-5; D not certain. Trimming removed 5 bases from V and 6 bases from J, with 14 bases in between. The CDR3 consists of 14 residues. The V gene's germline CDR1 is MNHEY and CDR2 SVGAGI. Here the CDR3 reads CASSPINAGQPQHF. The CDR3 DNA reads TGTGCCAGCAGTCCGATAAACGCGGGTCAGCCCCAGCATTTT.

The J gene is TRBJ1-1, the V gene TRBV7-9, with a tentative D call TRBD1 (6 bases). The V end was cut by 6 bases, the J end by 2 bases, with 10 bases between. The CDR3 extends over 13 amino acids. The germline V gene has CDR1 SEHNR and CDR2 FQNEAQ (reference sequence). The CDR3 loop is CASSRQDNTEAFF. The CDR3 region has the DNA TGTGCCAGCAGTAGACAGGACAACACTGAAGCTTTCTTT.

The CDR3 here is CASSLRGGVETQYF. As DNA, the CDR3 is TGTGCCAGCAGCCTTAGAGGGGGTGTGGAGACCCAGTACTTC. The J gene is TRBJ2-5, the V gene TRBV9; D may be TRBD1 (6 bases). Germline V CDR1 and CDR2: SGDLS, YYNGEE. This CDR3 comprises 14 residues. The V end lost 4 bases, the J end lost 5 bases, and 15 bases lay between the germline ends.

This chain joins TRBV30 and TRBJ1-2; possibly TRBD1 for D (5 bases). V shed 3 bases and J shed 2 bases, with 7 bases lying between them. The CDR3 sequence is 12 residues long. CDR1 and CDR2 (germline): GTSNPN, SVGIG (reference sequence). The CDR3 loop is CAWREGNYGYTF. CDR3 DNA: TGTGCCTGGAGGGAGGGGAACTATGGCTACACCTTC.

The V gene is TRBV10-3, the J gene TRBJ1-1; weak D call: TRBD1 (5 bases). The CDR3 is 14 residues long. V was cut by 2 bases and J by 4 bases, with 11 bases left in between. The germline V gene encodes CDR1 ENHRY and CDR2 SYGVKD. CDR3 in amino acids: CAISERQGGTEAFF. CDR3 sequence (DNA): TGTGCCATCAGTGAGCGGCAGGGAGGCACTGAAGCTTTCTTT.

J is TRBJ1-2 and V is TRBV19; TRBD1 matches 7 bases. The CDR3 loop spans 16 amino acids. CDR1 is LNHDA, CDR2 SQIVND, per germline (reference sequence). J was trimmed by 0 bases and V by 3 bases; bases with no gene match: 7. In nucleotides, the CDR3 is TGTGCCAGTAGTATGGCGGGGACAGCGTCTAACTATGGCTACACCTTC. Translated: CASSMAGTASNYGYTF.

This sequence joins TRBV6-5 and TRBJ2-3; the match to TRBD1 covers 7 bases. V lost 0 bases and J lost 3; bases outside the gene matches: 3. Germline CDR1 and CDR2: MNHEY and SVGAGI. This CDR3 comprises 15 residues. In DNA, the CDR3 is TGTGCCAGCAGTTACTCGTCGGGACAGACAGATACGCAGTATTTT. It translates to CASSYSSGQTDTQYF.

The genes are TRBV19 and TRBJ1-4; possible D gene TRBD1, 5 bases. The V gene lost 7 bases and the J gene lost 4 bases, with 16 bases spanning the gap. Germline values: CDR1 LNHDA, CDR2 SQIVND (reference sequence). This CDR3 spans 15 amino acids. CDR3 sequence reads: CASTFTGGINEKLFF. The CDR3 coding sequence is TGTGCCAGTACATTTACAGGTGGGATTAATGAAAAACTGTTTTTT.

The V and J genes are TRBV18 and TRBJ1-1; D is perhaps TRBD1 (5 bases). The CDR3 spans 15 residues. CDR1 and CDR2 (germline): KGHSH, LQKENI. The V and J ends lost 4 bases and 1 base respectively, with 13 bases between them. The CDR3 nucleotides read TGTGCCAGCTCACGGCGACAGAGAACGAACACTGAAGCTTTCTTT. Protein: CASSRRQRTNTEAFF.

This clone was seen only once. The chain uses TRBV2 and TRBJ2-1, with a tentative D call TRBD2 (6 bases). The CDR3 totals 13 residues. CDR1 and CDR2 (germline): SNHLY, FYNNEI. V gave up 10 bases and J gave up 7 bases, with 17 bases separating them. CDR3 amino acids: CATREQPANEQFF. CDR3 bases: TGTGCCACCCGGGAGCAGCCCGCGAATGAGCAGTTCTTC.

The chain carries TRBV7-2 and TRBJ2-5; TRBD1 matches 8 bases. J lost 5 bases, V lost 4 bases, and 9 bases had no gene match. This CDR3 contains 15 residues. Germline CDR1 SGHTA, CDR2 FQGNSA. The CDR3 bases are TGTGCCAGCAGCTCGGAGACAGGGGCGGGCGAGACCCAGTACTTC. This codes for CASSSETGAGETQYF.

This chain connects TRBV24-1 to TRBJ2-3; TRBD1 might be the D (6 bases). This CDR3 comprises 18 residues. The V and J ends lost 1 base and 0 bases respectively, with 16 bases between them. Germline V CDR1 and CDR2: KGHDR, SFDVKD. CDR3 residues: CATSDFPSDRLSTDTQYF. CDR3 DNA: TGTGCCACCAGTGATTTTCCTTCTGACAGGCTAAGCACAGATACGCAGTATTTT.

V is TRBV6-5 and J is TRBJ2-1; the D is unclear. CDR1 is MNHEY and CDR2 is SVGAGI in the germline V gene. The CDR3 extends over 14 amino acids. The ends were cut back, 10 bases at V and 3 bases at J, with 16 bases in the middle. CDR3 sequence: CATHSPRNYNEQFF. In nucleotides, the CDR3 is TGTGCCACCCACTCCCCCCGTAACTACAATGAGCAGTTCTTC.

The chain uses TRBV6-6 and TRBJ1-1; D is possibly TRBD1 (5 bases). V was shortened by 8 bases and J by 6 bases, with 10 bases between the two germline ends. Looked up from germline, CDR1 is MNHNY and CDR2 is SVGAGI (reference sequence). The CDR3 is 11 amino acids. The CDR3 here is CASGGAAEAFF. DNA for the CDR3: TGTGCCAGCGGAGGGGCCGCTGAAGCTTTCTTT.